This passage covers 22 T cell receptor beta chains from one sample sequenced in a study of monozygotic twins with inflammatory bowel disease. TCRdb reprocessed the 5' RACE reads and stores each CDR3 protein as one record, lacking DNA. The table lists more than 300,000 distinct CDR3 sequences. The sequencing input was blood. These receptors all stem from a human donor with ulcerative colitis or Crohn's disease, or a healthy co-twin of an affected twin (not recorded which).

The rearrangement uses TRBV5-1 and TRBJ2-7; TCRdb returns TRBD1, unconfirmable since there is no DNA. The CDR3 contains 15 residues. In germline, CDR1 is SGHRS, CDR2 YFSETQ. CDR3 protein: CASSLAAGRTYEQYF.

The chain recombines TRBV5-5 with TRBJ1-4. The germline V gene has CDR1 SGHKS and CDR2 YYEKEE (reference sequence). This CDR3 region has 14 residues. CDR3 amino acids: CASSLLGRGEKLFF. The full variable domain, rest sourced from reference TRBV5-5 and TRBJ1-4, is DAGVTQSPTHLIKTRGQQVTLRCSPISGHKSVSWYQQVLGQGPQFIFQYYEKEERGRGNFPDRFSARQFPNYSSELNVNALLLGDSALYLCASSLLGRGEKLFFGSGTQLSVL.

This chain uses TRBV15 with TRBJ2-1; TCRdb gives TRBD1 as the D gene, but with no DNA this cannot be confirmed. The CDR3 has 15 amino acids. The germline gives CDR1 LNHNV, CDR2 YYDKDF (reference sequence). The CDR3 here is CATGEGQGSHNEQFF.

This sequence joins TRBV11-2 and TRBJ1-6. Germline V gene sequence: CDR1 SGHAT, CDR2 FQNNGV. The CDR3 totals 16 residues. The CDR3 region is CASSSAGFRYNSPLHF.

The chain employs TRBV24-1 and TRBJ2-5; the D call from TCRdb, TRBD2, cannot be confirmed without DNA. CDR3 length: 18 residues. Looked up from germline, CDR1 is KGHDR and CDR2 is SFDVKD. CDR3 amino acids: CATSDLRGPGIGSETQYF.

The rearrangement uses TRBV4-3 and TRBJ2-1; TCRdb indicates TRBD1, and absent DNA this call remains unverified. From germline, CDR1 is LGHNA and CDR2 YSLEER. The CDR3 extends over 15 amino acids. This chain's CDR3 is CASSQAATGYNEQFF.

The chain employs TRBV12-3 or TRBV12-4 and TRBJ2-5; TCRdb's D call, TRBD1, is unchecked because there is no DNA. The CDR3 is 14 amino acids. The CDR3 here is CASSPLGGGETQYF.

The J gene is TRBJ2-2, the V gene TRBV5-5. The CDR3 is 12 amino acids. Germline lookup yields CDR1 SGHKS and CDR2 YYEKEE (reference sequence). This CDR3 reads CASSQYTGELFF.

This chain uses TRBV9 with TRBJ2-6. Germline-derived CDR1 and CDR2 are SGDLS and YYNGEE. The CDR3 length is 16 residues. CDR3 residues: CASSVVRVAGANVLTF.

Here the CDR3 reads CASSLDLAGDYGYTF. This chain connects TRBV11-2 to TRBJ1-2; TCRdb calls TRBD1, which cannot be checked without DNA. Germline V gene lookup returns CDR1 SGHAT and CDR2 FQNNGV. The CDR3 spans 15 residues.

The chain employs TRBV6-2 or TRBV6-3 and TRBJ1-5; checking the TCRdb D call of TRBD1 is not possible without DNA. Germline V gene sequence: CDR1 MNHEY, CDR2 SVGEGT. This CDR3 is 15 amino acids long. The chain's CDR3 is CASSYLRGRNQPQHF.

V usage is TRBV11-2 and J usage is TRBJ2-2; TCRdb gives TRBD1 as the D gene, but with no DNA this cannot be confirmed. The CDR3 extends over 17 amino acids. The V gene's germline CDR1 is SGHAT and CDR2 FQNNGV. The CDR3 sequence: CASSLRPDRANTGELFF.

The chain employs TRBV27 and TRBJ1-2; with no DNA, the TCRdb D assignment of TRBD1 cannot be verified. The CDR3 covers 15 residues. CDR1 is MNHEY and CDR2 is SMNVEV in the germline V gene (reference sequence). The CDR3 reads CASSQGQGANYGYTF.

This chain joins TRBV12-3 or TRBV12-4 and TRBJ2-7; TCRdb gives TRBD2 as the D gene, but with no DNA this cannot be confirmed. CDR3 length: 12 amino acids. CDR3 loop: CASKGTSYDQYF.

The chain employs TRBV27 and TRBJ2-7; lacking DNA, the TRBD1 call made by TCRdb goes unchecked. Germline V gene lookup returns CDR1 MNHEY and CDR2 SMNVEV (reference sequence). CDR3 length: 13 residues. CDR3 amino acids: CASSWGQAYEQYF.

CDR3 region: CGARVHGGGADTQYF. This chain uses TRBV20-1 with TRBJ2-3; checking the TCRdb D call of TRBD1 is not possible without DNA. The length of the CDR3 is 15 residues. Germline CDR1 DFQATT, CDR2 SNEGSKA (reference sequence).

This CDR3 is CASSQDGGENQPQHF. The chain recombines TRBV4-3 with TRBJ1-5. CDR1 is LGHNA, CDR2 YSLEER, per germline. The CDR3 has 15 amino acids.

The gene calls are TRBV4-3 and TRBJ1-6; TCRdb reports TRBD1, a call that lacks DNA to check it against. This CDR3 spans 15 amino acids. Germline CDR1 LGHNA, CDR2 YSLEER. The CDR3 sequence is CASSQGQGSNSPLHF.

The chain has TRBV6-1 and TRBJ1-5. CDR1 MNHNS and CDR2 SASEGT come from the germline V gene. The CDR3 contains 15 residues. CDR3 loop: CASRPFDGSNQPQHF.

The chain recombines TRBV27 with TRBJ1-4; TCRdb names TRBD1, which stays unverified in the absence of DNA. The germline V gene has CDR1 MNHEY and CDR2 SMNVEV (reference sequence). This CDR3 comprises 15 residues. CDR3 amino acids: CASSFTGSEWEKLFF.

This chain joins TRBV27 and TRBJ1-2; TCRdb selects TRBD1, and the lack of DNA leaves this call unchecked. Germline V gene lookup returns CDR1 MNHEY and CDR2 SMNVEV (reference sequence). The CDR3 contains 13 residues. This CDR3 reads CASSLNRGYGYTF.

This CDR3 is CASSLVRTNSYNEQFF. The chain carries TRBV7-7 and TRBJ2-1. Germline V gives CDR1 SSHAT, CDR2 FNYEAQ (reference sequence). CDR3 size: 16 residues.